The rows below give T cell receptor beta chains drawn from one sample of a study of glioma-infiltrating T cells after dendritic cell vaccination. Data came from immunoSEQ multiplex PCR; TCRdb stores just in-frame clones and leaves some out. The sample lists 90,000 to 95,000 clones, more than 80% occurring once. The specimen comprised blood, sampled after dendritic cell vaccination. All receptors derive from a human donor with glioblastoma. The CDR3 runs from the conserved cysteine through the conserved F or W. D genes are given only for firm matches. The size of a clone is reported for some rows only, either as once, few or many, or as a class for expanded clones.

NA,once,TRBJ1-2,TRBV10-3,CAISDVGGSGYGYTF,TGTGCCATCAGTGATGTGGGGGGTTCAGGCTATGGCTACACCTTC
NA,NA,TRBJ2-2,TRBV5-1,CASISSTGELFF,TGCGCCAGCATCTCGAGCACCGGGGAGCTGTTTTTT
TRBD1,NA,TRBJ2-7,TRBV23-1,CASSRGDQRDRGRNEQYF,TGCGCCAGCAGTCGGGGTGACCAGAGGGACAGGGGTCGGAACGAGCAGTACTTC
TRBD2,NA,TRBJ2-1,TRBV29-1,CSSTPKAGVVDEQFF,TGCAGCTCTACTCCTAAAGCGGGGGTAGTGGATGAGCAGTTCTTC
TRBD1,NA,TRBJ1-4,TRBV29-1,CSVTGQGGEKLFF,TGCAGCGTGACAGGACAGGGGGGAGAAAAACTGTTTTTT
TRBD1,NA,TRBJ2-2,TRBV25-1,CASSEPGQGKYTGELFF,TGTGCCAGCAGTGAACCCGGACAGGGGAAGTACACCGGGGAGCTGTTTTTT
NA,NA,TRBJ1-2,TRBV5-4,CASSKAQGSGGYTF,TGTGCCAGCAGCAAAGCTCAGGGGTCGGGTGGCTACACCTTC
NA,once,TRBJ2-1,TRBV7-6,CASSLADTPPYNEQFF,TGTGCCAGCAGCTTAGCGGACACCCCCCCCTACAATGAGCAGTTCTTC
TRBD1,few,TRBJ2-2,TRBV6-4,CARRQGGRTGELFF,TGTGCCAGAAGACAGGGCGGGCGCACCGGGGAGCTGTTTTTT
TRBD1,NA,TRBJ2-1,TRBV7-9,CASRPGQGSYSYNEQFF,TGTGCCAGCAGGCCGGGACAGGGGTCTTACTCCTACAATGAGCAGTTCTTC
TRBD2,once,TRBJ2-1,TRBV10-1,CASRPLSGDARGNEQFF,TGCGCCAGCAGACCTCTTAGCGGGGATGCCCGTGGGAATGAGCAGTTCTTC
TRBD1,NA,TRBJ1-6,TRBV4-1,CASSPTGQGSHNSPLHF,TGCGCCAGCAGCCCTACTGGACAGGGGTCCCATAATTCACCCCTCCACTTT
TRBD2,NA,TRBJ2-7,TRBV2,CASSSLAGSSYEQYF,TGTGCCAGCAGCTCCCTAGCGGGGAGCTCCTACGAGCAGTACTTC
NA,NA,TRBJ1-2,TRBV6-5,CASRPGQVNGYTF,TGTGCCAGCAGACCGGGACAAGTCAATGGCTACACCTTC
TRBD1,NA,TRBJ2-7,TRBV7-9,CASSLATGGRSYEQYF,TGTGCCAGCAGCTTAGCAACAGGGGGGAGGTCCTACGAGCAGTACTTC
NA,NA,TRBJ1-1,TRBV28,CASSSPGEWGDTEAFF,TGTGCCAGCAGTTCCCCCGGGGAGTGGGGTGACACTGAAGCTTTCTTT
NA,NA,TRBJ2-7,TRBV18,CASSPGQDEQYF,TGTGCCAGCTCACCGGGGCAGGACGAGCAGTACTTC
TRBD1,NA,TRBJ1-2,TRBV7-9,CASSLAQGQVYGYTF,TGTGCCAGCAGCTTAGCCCAAGGACAGGTCTATGGCTACACCTTC
TRBD2,NA,TRBJ2-1,TRBV7-8,CASSRERDSYNEQFF,TGTGCCAGCAGCCGGGAGCGGGATTCCTACAATGAGCAGTTCTTC
NA,NA,TRBJ1-6,TRBV10-3,CAISETREARNNSPLHF,TGTGCCATCAGTGAGACCCGAGAGGCAAGAAATAATTCACCCCTCCACTTT
TRBD2,NA,TRBJ2-1,TRBV5-1,CASRSAAGAHEQFF,TGCGCCAGCAGGTCAGCAGCGGGGGCCCATGAGCAGTTCTTC
NA,NA,TRBJ2-5,TRBV5-1,CASSSLGRTIQETQYF,TGCGCCAGCAGCTCCTTGGGTAGGACTATCCAAGAGACCCAGTACTTC
TRBD2,NA,TRBJ2-7,TRBV5-6,CASSSLAGYYEQYF,TGTGCCAGCAGCTCCCTAGCGGGGTACTACGAGCAGTACTTC
NA,NA,TRBJ2-3,TRBV4-1,CASSQEIRTDTQYF,TGCGCCAGCAGCCAAGAAATCCGTACAGATACGCAGTATTTT
NA,NA,TRBJ2-7,TRBV11-2,CASSLDRLHEQYF,TGTGCCAGCAGCTTAGATCGTCTCCACGAGCAGTACTTC
TRBD1,few,TRBJ1-5,TRBV5-8,CASSLGVRGVGNQPQHF,TGTGCCAGCAGCTTGGGGGTCAGGGGGGTAGGCAATCAGCCCCAGCATTTT
NA,NA,TRBJ1-2,TRBV6-5,CASRDIAVGYGYTF,TGTGCCAGCAGGGACATAGCGGTAGGATATGGCTACACCTTC
NA,NA,TRBJ1-5,TRBV7-7,CASSFPGGGDQPQHF,TGTGCCAGCAGCTTCCCTGGCGGGGGAGATCAGCCCCAGCATTTT
TRBD1,NA,TRBJ2-7,TRBV7-8,CASSKPGTGNEQYF,TGTGCCAGCAGCAAACCCGGGACAGGGAACGAGCAGTACTTC
NA,NA,TRBJ2-1,TRBV7-9,CASSFVRDEQFF,TGTGCCAGCAGCTTCGTGAGGGATGAGCAGTTCTTC
NA,NA,TRBJ1-6,TRBV7-7,CASSLNGYNSPLHF,TGTGCCAGCAGCTTAAACGGTTATAATTCACCCCTCCACTTT
TRBD2,NA,TRBJ2-4,TRBV18,CASSPPKLAGNIQYF,TGTGCCAGCTCACCACCGAAGTTAGCGGGAAACATTCAGTACTTC
NA,NA,TRBJ1-1,TRBV5-1,CASSLDTGNTEAFF,TGCGCCAGCAGCTTGGATACAGGGAACACTGAAGCTTTCTTT
TRBD1,NA,TRBJ2-5,TRBV5-1,CASSMGQGSQETQYF,TGCGCCAGCAGCATGGGACAGGGGAGCCAAGAGACCCAGTACTTC
TRBD1,NA,TRBJ1-3,TRBV18,CASSTKTGRSSGNTIYF,TGTGCCAGCTCAACAAAGACAGGGAGAAGCTCTGGAAACACCATATATTTT
NA,NA,TRBJ1-1,TRBV7-6,CASSFNRDTEAFF,TGTGCCAGCAGCTTTAACAGAGACACTGAAGCTTTCTTT
TRBD1,few,TRBJ2-2,TRBV7-9,CASSLSGGRNTGELFF,TGTGCCAGCAGCTTATCAGGGGGCAGGAACACCGGGGAGCTGTTTTTT
NA,NA,TRBJ2-3,TRBV25-1,CASSSAGSTDTQYF,TGTGCCAGCAGCTCGGCGGGGAGCACAGATACGCAGTATTTT
NA,NA,TRBJ1-1,TRBV18,CASSPRADRNTEAFF,TGTGCCAGCTCACCACGGGCAGACCGGAACACTGAAGCTTTCTTT
NA,few,TRBJ2-5,TRBV7-9,CASSFRGSETQYF,TGTGCCAGCAGCTTTAGGGGATCGGAGACCCAGTACTTC
NA,NA,TRBJ2-1,TRBV6-5,CASSRGLSVRNEQFF,TGTGCCAGCAGCCGGGGACTCTCCGTACGCAATGAGCAGTTCTTC